Below, one TCR beta chain is given with its context. TCRdb keeps only in-frame clones here, not all; method: immunoSEQ multiplex PCR. The sample lists about 68,000 clones, around 82% occurring once. This specimen belongs to a study of blood T cell repertoires in COVID-19. About the study: Acute and convalescent COVID-19 specimens originated in the United States, Italy and Spain. Sample material is recorded as cDNA or gDNA derived from T cells, B-cell-depleted T cells, or PBMCs.

Trimming cost V 0 bases and J 10 bases, with 10 bases left between them. CDR3 length: 13 amino acids. Germline CDR1 is SGHDN and CDR2 is FVKESK. The material sequenced was peripheral blood. The chain carries TRBV14 and TRBJ2-1; D is perhaps TRBD1 (5 bases). This sequence was found in a middle-aged man with active COVID-19. CDR3 DNA: TGTGCCAGCAGCCAAGATAGGGGCGTCGAGCAGTTCTTC. This sequence encodes CASSQDRGVEQFF. Full variable domain (remainder filled in from reference TRBV14 and TRBJ2-1): EAGVTQFPSHSVIEKGQTVTLRCDPISGHDNLYWYRRVMGKEIKFLLHFVKESKQDESGMPNNRFLAERTGGTYSTLKVQPAELEDSGVYFCASSQDRGVEQFFGPGTRLTVL.